The rows below give T cell receptor beta chains drawn from one sample of a study of cytomegalovirus exposure and HLA in healthy donors. Assay: immunoSEQ multiplex PCR; the TCRdb copy retains only in-frame clones and omits some. Its listing shows around 53,000 clones. Sequenced input: PBMCs. The receptors originated from a woman aged 25 to 39 in good health and CMV-seropositive. CDR3s include the opening cysteine and the closing phenylalanine or tryptophan. The D gene is left open where the match is weak.

TRBJ2-2 NA TRBV6-1 CASRTGGANTGELFF TGTGCCAGCAGGACGGGCGGGGCTAACACCGGGGAGCTGTTTTTT
TRBJ1-6 TRBD1 TRBV6-4 CASRQGVDNSPLHF TGTGCCAGCAGACAGGGGGTGGATAATTCACCCCTCCACTTT
TRBJ2-7 NA TRBV14 CASSPGAYEQYF TGTGCCAGCAGCCCCGGAGCCTACGAGCAGTACTTC
TRBJ2-6 NA TRBV6-1 CASRMTGSGANVLTF TGTGCCAGCAGGATGACAGGCTCTGGGGCCAACGTCCTGACTTTC
TRBJ2-7 TRBD2 TRBV6-5 CASRVQASGGYEQYF TGTGCCAGCAGAGTCCAGGCTAGCGGGGGCTACGAGCAGTACTTC
TRBJ2-5 NA TRBV27 CASSLSMAETQYF TGTGCCAGCAGTTTATCGATGGCAGAGACCCAGTACTTC
TRBJ2-1 NA TRBV5-1 CASSLGQGGDEQFF TGCGCCAGCAGCTTAGGTCAGGGGGGCGATGAGCAGTTCTTC
TRBJ2-3 NA TRBV5-1 CASSLGQTSTDTQYF TGCGCCAGCAGCTTGGGACAGACTAGCACAGATACGCAGTATTTT
TRBJ2-7 TRBD2 TRBV18 CASSPAGGPGYEQYF TGTGCCAGCTCACCAGCGGGAGGGCCTGGTTACGAGCAGTACTTC
TRBJ1-4 NA TRBV7-9 CASSGSGKLFF TGTGCCAGCAGCGGATCAGGAAAACTGTTTTTT
TRBJ1-5 NA TRBV5-1 CASSLSAGPDQPQHF TGCGCCAGCAGCTTGTCGGCAGGCCCCGATCAGCCCCAGCATTTT
TRBJ2-7 NA TRBV5-6 CASSLVSRAHEQYF TGTGCCAGCAGCTTAGTGTCCAGGGCCCACGAGCAGTACTTC